Shown below are 25 T cell receptor beta chains from a single sample sequenced in a study of blood T cell repertoires in COVID-19. The table came from immunoSEQ multiplex PCR; TCRdb's copy has only in-frame clones and leaves some out. The sample holds about 200,000 clones; less than 90% are singletons and the top ten take 0.78%. The sequenced material came from peripheral blood. The receptor source for this set is a woman in her 70s with acute or convalescent COVID-19.

This chain joins TRBV18 and TRBJ1-4; the D gene is possibly TRBD1 (5 bases). Germline V lookup: CDR1 KGHSH, CDR2 LQKENI. V lost 8 bases and J lost 4, with 17 bases in between. The CDR3 extends over 15 amino acids. The CDR3 loop is CASAKGMTGNEKLFF. CDR3 coding DNA: TGTGCCAGCGCAAAGGGGATGACCGGTAATGAAAAACTGTTTTTT.

This chain uses TRBV6-5 with TRBJ1-5; 7 bases fit TRBD1. In germline, CDR1 is MNHEY, CDR2 SVGAGI. The V gene end was trimmed by 5 bases and the J gene end by 6 bases; junction bases not matched to a gene: 7. This CDR3 comprises 14 residues. The CDR3 DNA sequence: TGTGCCAGCAGTAACCTGGGACAGCCTCAGCCCCAGCATTTT. It translates to CASSNLGQPQPQHF.

This sequence joins TRBV7-2 and TRBJ2-5; D remains ambiguous. Germline CDR1 SGHTA, CDR2 FQGNSA. The CDR3 runs 14 residues. Trimming left V 1 base short and J 4 bases short, with 10 bases between. In nucleotides, the CDR3 is TGTGCCAGCAGCTTAGAGCGTTTGGGAGAGACCCAGTACTTC. Translated, it gives CASSLERLGETQYF.

The chain couples TRBV7-7 to TRBJ2-1; D is unclear. V lost 5 bases and J 0 bases, leaving 11 bases between the germline ends. CDR1 SSHAT and CDR2 FNYEAQ come from the germline V gene (reference sequence). This CDR3 contains 15 residues. CDR3 nucleotides: TGTGCCAGCAGCCGCGACTCCACCTCCTACAATGAGCAGTTCTTC. This translates into CASSRDSTSYNEQFF. The variable domain in full, completed from reference TRBV7-7 and TRBJ2-1, reads GAGVSQSPRYKVTKRGQDVTLRCDPISSHATLYWYQQALGQGPEFLTYFNYEAQPDKSGLPSDRFSAERPEGSISTLTIQRTEQRDSAMYRCASSRDSTSYNEQFFGPGTRLTVL.

This sequence joins TRBV6-6 and TRBJ2-1; TRBD1 matches at 9 bases. Germline V gene data show CDR1 as MNHNY and CDR2 as SVGAGI (reference sequence). The length of the CDR3 is 12 residues. V lost 6 bases to trimming and J lost 7 bases; unmatched junction nucleotides: 1. The DNA for the CDR3 is TGTGCCAGCAGCGGACAGGGGAATGAGCAGTTCTTC. This gives the protein CASSGQGNEQFF.

This clone has more than one count but fewer than ten. This sequence joins TRBV10-3 and TRBJ2-3, with TRBD2 matching over 8 bases. CDR1 is ENHRY, CDR2 SYGVKD, per germline. The CDR3 totals 13 residues. After removal of 10 bases from V and 1 base from J, the junction contained 4 bases not matched to a gene. The CDR3, as DNA: TGTGCCACCGGGAGGGAGCGCACAGATACGCAGTATTTT. Translating it yields CATGRERTDTQYF.

V gene TRBV2 combines with J gene TRBJ2-1, with D maybe TRBD1 (5 bases). Germline CDR1 SNHLY, CDR2 FYNNEI. The CDR3 extends over 14 amino acids. The V gene lost 7 bases and the J gene lost 1 base, with 11 bases spanning the gap. DNA for the CDR3: TGTGCCAGCACCCGACAGACTTCCTACAATGAGCAGTTCTTC. As protein: CASTRQTSYNEQFF.

The V call is TRBV5-1, the J call TRBJ2-5; TRBD1 might be the D (7 bases). The CDR3 length is 14 residues. Germline lookup yields CDR1 SGHRS and CDR2 YFSETQ. Trimming took 2 bases from V and 5 from J, leaving 13 bases between them. CDR3 DNA sequence: TGCGCCAGCAGCTTCACAGGGGCGGGGGAGACCCAGTACTTC. Its protein product is CASSFTGAGETQYF.

The sample holds a few counts of this clone. The rearrangement joins TRBV20-1 to TRBJ2-3, with no clear D. CDR3 size: 14 residues. CDR1 and CDR2 from the germline V gene are DFQATT and SNEGSKA (reference sequence). V was clipped by 3 bases and J by 0 bases, with 10 bases between them. The CDR3 region has the DNA TGCAGTGCTAGTTCTACTTCTAGCACAGATACGCAGTATTTT. As protein: CSASSTSSTDTQYF.

This clone has a single count. This chain uses TRBV4-1 with TRBJ1-4; D is undetermined. Germline assignment: CDR1 MGHRA and CDR2 YSYEKL. V was cut by 0 bases and J by 4 bases, with 9 bases left in between. This CDR3 comprises 15 residues. The CDR3 DNA reads as TGCGCCAGCAGCCAAGATTCCGGGAGTAATGAAAAACTGTTTTTT. It specifies CASSQDSGSNEKLFF.

The chain combines TRBV9 with TRBJ2-7; the match to TRBD1 covers 8 bases. The germline CDR1 and CDR2 sequences are SGDLS and YYNGEE. The CDR3 runs to 15 residues. After removal of 2 bases from V and 3 bases from J, the junction contained 7 bases not matched to a gene. The CDR3 DNA is TGTGCCAGCAGCGTCGGACAGGGCGAGATCTACGAGCAGTACTTC. As protein: CASSVGQGEIYEQYF.

This clone has only a few counts. The rearrangement uses TRBV27 and TRBJ1-5; 7 nucleotides line up with TRBD1. Trimming took 6 bases from V and 6 from J; bases not matched to a gene: 14. CDR3 length equals 16 residues. Germline-derived CDR1 and CDR2 are MNHEY and SMNVEV (reference sequence). CDR3 DNA sequence: TGTGCCAGCAGCCCAAAACAGGGGAACACGGCTCAGCCCCAGCATTTT. Translated, it gives CASSPKQGNTAQPQHF.

The V gene is TRBV5-1, the J gene TRBJ2-2; D is perhaps TRBD2 (5 bases). The V end was cut by 4 bases, the J end by 3 bases, with 13 bases between. The CDR3 runs 15 residues. Germline CDR1 and CDR2: SGHRS and YFSETQ. CDR3 in amino acids: CASSPKTGDTGELFF. CDR3 nucleotides: TGCGCCAGCAGCCCCAAGACCGGGGACACCGGGGAGCTGTTTTTT.

The chain is built from TRBV19 and TRBJ1-1, with D maybe TRBD1 (5 bases). This CDR3 comprises 13 residues. V shed 3 bases and J shed 6 bases, with 11 bases lying between them. CDR1 and CDR2 (germline): LNHDA, SQIVND (reference sequence). The CDR3 sequence is CASSMEGRAEAFF. The DNA of the CDR3 is TGTGCCAGTAGTATGGAGGGGCGCGCTGAAGCTTTCTTT.

The CDR3 DNA sequence: TGTGCCATCGGCGGGACAGAACAAGAGACCCAGTACTTC. Protein product: CAIGGTEQETQYF. The chain carries TRBV10-3 and TRBJ2-5; weak D call: TRBD1 (7 bases). Trimming removed 8 bases at V and 2 bases at J, with 12 bases between. Germline V gene data show CDR1 as ENHRY and CDR2 as SYGVKD. CDR3 length: 13 amino acids.

The J gene is TRBJ1-5, the V gene TRBV29-1; weak D call: TRBD1 (5 bases). CDR3 length equals 13 residues. Trimming took 4 bases from V and 6 from J, leaving 13 bases between them. CDR1 SQVTM and CDR2 ANQGSEA come from the germline V gene. The CDR3 nucleotides are TGCAGCGTTGCGGGGGGTAACAGTCAGCCCCAGCATTTT. Translation: CSVAGGNSQPQHF. The whole variable domain, remainder taken from reference TRBV29-1 and TRBJ1-5, is SAVISQKPSRDICQRGTSLTIQCQVDSQVTMMFWYRQQPGQSLTLIATANQGSEATYESGFVIDKFPISRPNLTFSTLTVSNMSPEDSSIYLCSVAGGNSQPQHFGDGTRLSIL.

J is TRBJ1-2 and V is TRBV19; 8 bases are a match to TRBD1. CDR3 length equals 14 residues. Germline V gene sequence: CDR1 LNHDA, CDR2 SQIVND (reference sequence). V lost 5 bases to trimming and J lost 4 bases; unmatched junction nucleotides: 6. Here the CDR3 DNA reads TGTGCCAGTAGTGGCAGGGGGCCGGGCTATGGCTACACCTTC. Translated, it gives CASSGRGPGYGYTF.

This clone appeared a single time. This chain uses TRBV5-1 with TRBJ1-4; D gene uncertain. Germline V gene sequence: CDR1 SGHRS, CDR2 YFSETQ. V lost 0 bases and J lost 6, with 9 bases in between. This CDR3 region has 14 residues. The CDR3 is CASSLARRDEKLFF. The CDR3 nucleotides are TGCGCCAGCAGCTTGGCCAGGAGGGATGAAAAACTGTTTTTT.

This clone is a singleton in its sample. The V and J genes are TRBV5-1 and TRBJ1-2, with 7 bases fitting TRBD1. The V gene's germline CDR1 is SGHRS and CDR2 YFSETQ. V lost 4 bases and J lost 2; bases outside the gene matches: 8. CDR3 length equals 15 residues. For the CDR3, the DNA is TGCGCCAGCAGCCTTACAGGGGCTAAGAACTATGGCTACACCTTC. Amino acid sequence: CASSLTGAKNYGYTF.

The rearrangement links TRBV24-1 to TRBJ2-5; TRBD2 is a possible D gene (5 bases). Trimming stripped 0 bases from V and 5 bases from J, with 15 bases between. Germline loops: CDR1 KGHDR, CDR2 SFDVKD. This CDR3 region has 16 residues. As DNA, the CDR3 is TGTGCCACCAGTGATTTGCAACGGGGAAAGGCCGAGACCCAGTACTTC. This encodes CATSDLQRGKAETQYF.

This clone came up once. The rearrangement uses TRBV6-5 and TRBJ1-1; D gene ambiguous. V shed 6 bases and J shed 0 bases, with 11 bases lying between them. From germline, CDR1 is MNHEY and CDR2 SVGAGI. There are 14 residues in the CDR3. The DNA for the CDR3 is TGTGCCAGCAGGAAGACGGAGATGAACACTGAAGCTTTCTTT. It codes for CASRKTEMNTEAFF.

The chain uses TRBV28 and TRBJ1-2; the D is unclear. This CDR3 spans 14 amino acids. Between the trimmed V and J ends, which lost 4 bases and 3 bases, there was a span of 12 bases. Germline assignment: CDR1 MDHEN and CDR2 SYDVKM. DNA for the CDR3: TGTGCCAGCAGTTCAACCCAGGCCCACTATGGCTACACCTTC. It translates to CASSSTQAHYGYTF.

The chain carries TRBV5-1 and TRBJ2-2, with 13 bases aligning to TRBD2. CDR3 size: 16 residues. V dropped 4 bases and J dropped 4; count of bases not matched to a gene: 4. Germline lookup yields CDR1 SGHRS and CDR2 YFSETQ. CDR3 DNA: TGCGCCAGCAGCGCCCGGACTAGCGGGAGCACCGGGGAGCTGTTTTTT. Protein sequence: CASSARTSGSTGELFF.

The chain uses TRBV6-2 or TRBV6-3 and TRBJ1-5; D gene uncertain. Germline lookup yields CDR1 MNHEY and CDR2 SVGEGT. The CDR3 sequence is 13 residues long. Trimming pared 6 bases from V and 8 bases from J, leaving 14 bases between. CDR3 coding DNA: TGTGCCAGCAGACCTGACTCGTTTGAGCCCCAGCATTTT. It yields the protein CASRPDSFEPQHF.

V is TRBV19 and J is TRBJ1-1; the match to TRBD1 covers 12 bases. CDR1 is LNHDA and CDR2 is SQIVND in the germline V gene (reference sequence). V gave up 3 bases and J gave up 6 bases; unmatched junction bases: 14. The CDR3 runs 18 residues. This CDR3 is CASSISITGTGGLPEAFF. The CDR3 DNA sequence: TGTGCCAGTAGTATTTCGATCACCGGGACAGGGGGCCTCCCTGAAGCTTTCTTT.